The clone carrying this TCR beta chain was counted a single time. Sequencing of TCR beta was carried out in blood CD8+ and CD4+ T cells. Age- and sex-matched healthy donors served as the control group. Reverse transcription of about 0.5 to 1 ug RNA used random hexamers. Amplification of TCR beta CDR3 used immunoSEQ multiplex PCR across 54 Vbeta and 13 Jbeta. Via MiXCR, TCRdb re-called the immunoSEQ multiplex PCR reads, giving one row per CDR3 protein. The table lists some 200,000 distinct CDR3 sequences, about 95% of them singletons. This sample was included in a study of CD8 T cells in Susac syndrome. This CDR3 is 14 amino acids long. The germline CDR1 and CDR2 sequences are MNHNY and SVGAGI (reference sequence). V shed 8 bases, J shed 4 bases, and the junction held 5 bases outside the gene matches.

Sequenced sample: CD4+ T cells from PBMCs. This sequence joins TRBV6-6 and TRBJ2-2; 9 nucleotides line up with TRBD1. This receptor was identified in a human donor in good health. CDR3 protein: CASSGTGSTGELFF. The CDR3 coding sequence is TGTGCCAGCTCCGGGACAGGGTCCACCGGGGAGCTGTTTTTT.